These 8 T cell receptor beta chains were all obtained from the same sample, sequenced in a study of early T cells in non-severe SARS-CoV-2 infection. TCRdb re-called the 5' RACE reads through MiXCR, storing one row per CDR3 protein. The sample records about 18,000 distinct CDR3 sequences, 4.5% to 6.5% being singletons. The sample taken for sequencing was whole blood. Receptors originate from an adult who was a healthcare worker with PCR-confirmed SARS-CoV-2 infection or an uninfected control (not recorded which).

This clonotype was seen many times. This chain connects TRBV24-1 to TRBJ2-5, with D uncertain. Germline V lookup: CDR1 KGHDR, CDR2 SFDVKD. V was clipped by 6 bases and J by 7 bases, with 8 bases between them. This CDR3 spans 11 amino acids. The chain's CDR3 is CATSFSGTQYF. The CDR3 DNA sequence: TGTGCCACCAGTTTTTCCGGGACCCAGTACTTC.

In its sample, this clonotype was seen many times. The rearrangement uses TRBV5-1 and TRBJ1-1; D is ambiguous. CDR3 length: 13 amino acids. V was shortened by 6 bases and J by 2 bases, with 11 bases between the two germline ends. CDR1 and CDR2 (germline): SGHRS, YFSETQ. The DNA for the CDR3 is TGCGCCAGCAATTGGGAGGTAAACACTGAAGCTTTCTTT. Encoded protein: CASNWEVNTEAFF.

This clonotype was observed at least ten times. This rearrangement joins TRBV9 to TRBJ2-3; D is uncertain. The CDR3 totals 13 residues. V lost 0 bases and J lost 8, with 10 bases in between. The germline V gene encodes CDR1 SGDLS and CDR2 YYNGEE. This CDR3 reads CASSVALGATQYF. As DNA, the CDR3 is TGTGCCAGCAGCGTAGCGCTAGGTGCTACGCAGTATTTT. Together with reference TRBV9 and TRBJ2-3, the CDR3 gives the full variable domain: DSGVTQTPKHLITATGQRVTLRCSPRSGDLSVYWYQQSLDQGLQFLIQYYNGEERAKGNILERFSAQQFPDLHSELNLSSLELGDSALYFCASSVALGATQYFGPGTRLTVL.

This clonotype occurred many times. The gene calls are TRBV7-3 and TRBJ1-6; maybe TRBD1 (5 bases). The CDR3 sequence is 14 residues long. V was shortened by 6 bases and J by 5 bases, with 11 bases between the two germline ends. Germline V lookup: CDR1 SGHTA, CDR2 FQGTGA. The CDR3 here is CASRGTGDNSPLHF. DNA for the CDR3: TGTGCCAGCAGGGGGACTGGGGATAATTCACCCCTCCACTTT.

This clonotype counts as medium-sized. The rearrangement links TRBV12-3 or TRBV12-4 to TRBJ1-6, with 11 bases that match TRBD1. Trimming cost V 8 bases and J 6 bases; bases outside gene matches: 0. This CDR3 comprises 13 residues. The CDR3 sequence is CASGTGGNSPLHF. The CDR3 bases are TGTGCCAGCGGGACAGGGGGTAATTCACCCCTCCACTTT.

This clonotype was observed many times. The chain carries TRBV4-1 and TRBJ2-7; possibly TRBD2 for D (6 bases). This CDR3 region has 16 residues. Germline V gene sequence: CDR1 MGHRA, CDR2 YSYEKL. V gave up 4 bases and J gave up 7 bases, with 23 bases separating them. CDR3 DNA: TGCGCCAGCAGCCCCATAAGTTGGGGGGATTCGAGGGAGCAGTACTTC. Protein: CASSPISWGDSREQYF.

This clonotype has a handful of counts. The chain employs TRBV28 and TRBJ2-7, with D uncertain. Germline CDR1 reads MDHEN; CDR2 reads SYDVKM. The CDR3 totals 13 residues. The V end lost 8 bases, the J end lost 0 bases, and 11 bases lay between the germline ends. CDR3 coding DNA: TGTGCCAGCGCCCGCGGCACCTCCTACGAGCAGTACTTC. Its translation: CASARGTSYEQYF.

This clonotype was counted at least ten times. The V call is TRBV7-8, the J call TRBJ2-3; D not certain. CDR1 is SGHVS, CDR2 FQNEAQ, per germline. This CDR3 spans 16 amino acids. V was pared by 5 bases and J by 2 bases, with 17 bases between. The CDR3 region is CASSRPPGENTDTQYF. CDR3 coding DNA: TGTGCCAGCAGCCGACCCCCAGGAGAGAACACAGATACGCAGTATTTT.